This T cell receptor beta chain stems from a study of long-term antiretroviral therapy in people with HIV. The authors ran the immunoSEQ assay, v3.0, at survey level. Libraries were prepared by immunoSEQ multiplex PCR; TCRdb keeps only in-frame clonotypes and omits some of them. Counted here are about 31,000 clones, approximately 85% occurring once; the ten biggest clones make up 3.8%. It was in the United States that all participants with HIV were treated. This clone appeared once. Its antigen is not identified. Whole-study findings and limits: The ART regimens used between the mid-2000s and the late 2010s may be less effective than current ones.

The material was unsorted PBMCs, obtained 0.8 years before starting antiretroviral therapy. The TCR comes from a man between 18 and 29 years old with HIV.

In nucleotides, the CDR3 is TGTGCCAGCTCACCCTTCATACAGGGAGACAATGAGCAGTTCTTC. Its translation is CASSPFIQGDNEQFF. The J gene is TRBJ2-1, the V gene TRBV18; tentative D call: TRBD1 (6 bases). The V and J ends lost 3 bases and 5 bases respectively, with 14 bases between them. The CDR3 is 15 amino acids. From germline, CDR1 is KGHSH and CDR2 LQKENI.